This T cell receptor (beta chain) stems from a study of Graves' ophthalmopathy and Graves' hyperthyroidism. General study points: The blood repertoire also included most expanded thyroid clonotypes above 0.001 frequency. The 13-signature model separated ophthalmopathy from stable hyperthyroidism at around 88% sensitivity and roughly 80% specificity.

Beta-chain TCR CDR3 regions were amplified from RNA transcripts. The first round was an RT-PCR with HTBI primers, and the second round was a multiplex PCR. A single record per CDR3 protein comes from TCRdb applying MiXCR to the multiplex PCR reads. The data contain hundreds of thousands of distinct CDR3 sequences, 35% to 45% of them singletons. The CDR3 loop spans 14 amino acids. V was cut by 6 bases and J by 1 base, with 12 bases left in between. In germline, CDR1 is ENHRY, CDR2 SYGVKD. As for this clonotype: The target antigen is unknown.

The genes are TRBV10-3 and TRBJ2-5; D unresolved. Sequenced material: peripheral blood. This clonotype was obtained from an adult man with Graves' ophthalmopathy. CDR3 residues: CAISSLNIQETQYF. The CDR3, as DNA: TGTGCCATCAGCAGCTTGAACATCCAAGAGACCCAGTACTTC.